These 29 T cell receptor beta chains originate from one sample sequenced in a study of T cells in Graves' hyperthyroidism and ophthalmopathy. Using RNA transcripts as the source, TCR beta CDR3 regions were amplified. Researchers ran a first-round RT-PCR on the TCR CDR3 using the HTBI primer set. A single record per CDR3 protein comes from TCRdb applying MiXCR to the multiplex PCR reads. The sample comprises 550,000 to 600,000 distinct CDR3 sequences, 12% to 15% of which are singletons, and 7% to 9% rests with the top ten. The sequencing input was blood. The receptors originated from a woman aged 18-29 years with Graves' ophthalmopathy.

This clonotype was seen at least ten times. The rearrangement uses TRBV6-2 or TRBV6-3 and TRBJ1-1, with D possibly being TRBD1 (6 bases). Per the germline V gene, CDR1 is MNHEY and CDR2 is SVGEGT. V was cut by 2 bases and J by 0 bases, with 28 bases left in between. This CDR3 has 21 residues. The CDR3 is CASSYPEAIRGLGIMNTEAFF. CDR3 DNA: TGTGCCAGCAGTTACCCCGAGGCCATTCGGGGGCTCGGTATTATGAACACTGAAGCTTTCTTT.

Ten or more counts support this clonotype. The chain uses TRBV12-3 or TRBV12-4 and TRBJ2-2; possibly TRBD2 for D (9 bases). Trimming took off 2 bases at V and 2 bases at J, with 24 bases between the two ends. The CDR3 contains 20 residues. The CDR3 reads CASSLYNTGGLAGNTGELFF. The CDR3 region has the DNA TGTGCCAGCAGTTTATATAATACAGGGGGGCTAGCGGGAAACACCGGGGAGCTGTTTTTT.

Notes on this clonotype: This sequence may be a read error, since a much larger clone differs from it by one base. The J gene is TRBJ2-2, the V gene TRBV27, with 7 bases aligning to TRBD1. The CDR3 has 17 residues. V lost 4 bases, J lost 0 bases, and 8 bases stayed unmatched. Germline-derived CDR1 and CDR2 are MNHEY and SMNVEV (reference sequence). The CDR3 DNA follows: TGTGCCAGCAGTTCAGGGGGTTGGCGGGCGAACACCGGGGAGCTGTTTTTT. It is translated as CASSSGGWRANTGELFF.

V usage is TRBV13 and J usage is TRBJ1-1, with unresolved D. The V end was cut by 5 bases, the J end by 11 bases, with 12 bases between. Germline V gene sequence: CDR1 PRHDT, CDR2 FYEKMQ (reference sequence). The CDR3 totals 11 residues. The DNA for the CDR3 is TGTGCCAGCAGCCCTGAAGGGTCGGCTTTCTTT. This gives the protein CASSPEGSAFF.

This clonotype has at least ten counts. V usage is TRBV7-9 and J usage is TRBJ2-7, with TRBD2 matching over 7 bases. The CDR3 loop spans 15 amino acids. V was clipped by 3 bases and J by 2 bases; unmatched bases: 7. The germline V gene encodes CDR1 SEHNR and CDR2 FQNEAQ (reference sequence). CDR3 nucleotide sequence: TGTGCCAGCAGCTTCCGGGGGGACGCCGCCTACGAGCAGTACTTC. Translation gives CASSFRGDAAYEQYF.

The V and J genes are TRBV27 and TRBJ1-4; D gene uncertain. Germline V gene sequence: CDR1 MNHEY, CDR2 SMNVEV (reference sequence). V was clipped by 5 bases and J by 4 bases, with 20 bases between them. The CDR3 length is 17 residues. The CDR3 DNA follows: TGTGCCAGCAGTCCCCAAATACGTATATTGGATAATGAAAAACTGTTTTTT. Amino acids: CASSPQIRILDNEKLFF.

In its sample, this clonotype was seen many times. V usage is TRBV5-5 and J usage is TRBJ2-1; 10 bases line up with TRBD2. V was clipped by 0 bases and J by 3 bases; unmatched bases: 6. Germline-derived CDR1 and CDR2 are SGHKS and YYEKEE (reference sequence). This CDR3 is 17 amino acids long. The CDR3 DNA follows: TGTGCCAGCAGCTTGGCCCGGACTAGCGGAATCTACAATGAGCAGTTCTTC. Residues: CASSLARTSGIYNEQFF.

This clonotype was recorded at least ten times. The V call is TRBV6-1, the J call TRBJ2-5; a possible D gene is TRBD1 (6 bases). Looked up from germline, CDR1 is MNHNS and CDR2 is SASEGT. V dropped 5 bases and J dropped 0 bases, with 25 bases sitting between them. CDR3 length: 19 amino acids. Here the CDR3 reads CASSPSRRVTGRYQETQYF. The CDR3 region has the DNA TGTGCCAGCAGTCCCTCAAGGCGGGTAACAGGGCGGTACCAAGAGACCCAGTACTTC.

This clonotype was picked up a small number of times. This chain joins TRBV2 and TRBJ2-5; 7 positions agree with TRBD1. Germline CDR1 SNHLY, CDR2 FYNNEI. With 7 bases clipped from V and 5 bases from J, the junction kept 4 bases outside the gene matches. The CDR3 contains 12 residues. The CDR3 loop reads CASKGAGETQYF. The CDR3 nucleotides read TGTGCCAGCAAGGGGGCCGGGGAGACCCAGTACTTC. The whole variable domain, remainder taken from reference TRBV2 and TRBJ2-5, is EPEVTQTPSHQVTQMGQEVILRCVPISNHLYFYWYRQILGQKVEFLVSFYNNEISEKSEIFDDQFSVERPDGSNFTLKIRSTKLEDSAMYFCASKGAGETQYFGPGTRLLVL.

This clonotype was seen at least ten times. The V and J genes are TRBV28 and TRBJ2-1; possibly TRBD1 or TRBD2 for D (6 bases each). The CDR3 has 16 amino acids. With 4 bases removed from V and 3 bases from J, the gap between germline ends came to 16 bases. Germline-derived CDR1 and CDR2 are MDHEN and SYDVKM. As DNA, the CDR3 is TGTGCCAGCAGTTCAAAAGGGGGGTTAGACTACAATGAGCAGTTCTTC. This sequence encodes CASSSKGGLDYNEQFF. The full variable domain, in which reference TRBV28 and TRBJ2-1 provide the parts outside the CDR3, is DVKVTQSSRYLVKRTGEKVFLECVQDMDHENMFWYRQDPGLGLRLIYFSYDVKMKEKGDIPEGYSVSREKKERFSLILESASTNQTSMYLCASSSKGGLDYNEQFFGPGTRLTVL.

The chain has TRBV7-9 and TRBJ2-7, with 11 bases that match TRBD2. The CDR3 contains 16 residues. CDR1 SEHNR and CDR2 FQNEAQ come from the germline V gene (reference sequence). Trimming removed 1 base from V and 2 bases from J; junction bases left unmatched: 4. The CDR3 spells CASSLGGTSGPYEQYF. The CDR3 bases are TGTGCCAGCAGCTTAGGGGGGACTAGCGGACCCTACGAGCAGTACTTC.

In this sample, this clonotype turned up many times. CDR3 in amino acids: CAWSGQRDTEAFF. In DNA, the CDR3 is TGTGCCTGGAGCGGACAGAGGGACACTGAAGCTTTCTTT. The chain is built from TRBV30 and TRBJ1-1, with D possibly being TRBD1 (6 bases). The germline CDR1 and CDR2 sequences are GTSNPN and SVGIG (reference sequence). This CDR3 is 13 amino acids long. V lost 3 bases and J 3 bases, leaving 11 bases between the germline ends.

This clonotype is medium-sized (0.01 to 0.1%) by share. The V call is TRBV6-2 or TRBV6-3, the J call TRBJ2-1; D uncertain. The CDR3 length is 14 residues. The germline V gene has CDR1 MNHEY and CDR2 SVGEGT. Deletions cut 7 bases from V and 0 bases from J, with 10 bases between. Here the CDR3 DNA reads TGTGCCAGCATAGGGCTAAGCTCCTACAATGAGCAGTTCTTC. This gives the protein CASIGLSSYNEQFF.

The genes are TRBV18 and TRBJ2-5, with D uncertain. CDR1 and CDR2 from the germline V gene are KGHSH and LQKENI. The CDR3 totals 15 residues. Trimming left V 3 bases short and J 2 bases short, with 13 bases between. CDR3 nucleotides: TGTGCCAGCTCACCTGAAAGAAGAGCTCAAGAGACCCAGTACTTC. This codes for CASSPERRAQETQYF.

This chain connects TRBV10-3 to TRBJ2-7, with 14 bases lining up with TRBD2. This CDR3 is 17 amino acids long. V lost 10 bases to trimming and J lost 5 bases; unmatched junction nucleotides: 16. CDR1 and CDR2 from the germline V gene are ENHRY and SYGVKD. The CDR3 nucleotides are TGTGCCACCTACGGACTAGCGGGAGGTAAGGGGAAGGACGAGCAGTACTTC. Amino acids: CATYGLAGGKGKDEQYF.

This chain uses TRBV29-1 with TRBJ1-2; TRBD1 is a possible D gene (5 bases). Germline V CDR1 and CDR2: SQVTM, ANQGSEA. V was trimmed by 2 bases and J by 4 bases, leaving 11 bases between them. The CDR3 has 13 amino acids. CDR3 sequence (DNA): TGCAGCGTTGAAAACAGGACCACCTATGGCTACACCTTC. It specifies CSVENRTTYGYTF.

This clonotype was seen repeatedly, ten times or more. The chain is built from TRBV12-3 or TRBV12-4 and TRBJ1-4; D is undetermined. V dropped 8 bases and J dropped 6 bases, with 13 bases sitting between them. The CDR3 extends over 13 amino acids. This chain's CDR3 is CASQTASDEKLFF. The CDR3 DNA reads as TGTGCCAGCCAAACGGCATCTGATGAAAAACTGTTTTTT.

This clonotype was observed at least ten times. This sequence joins TRBV7-8 and TRBJ2-2; no clear D. Trimming cost V 0 bases and J 1 base, with 6 bases left between them. This CDR3 has 15 residues. Per germline, CDR1 SGHVS and CDR2 FQNEAQ. CDR3 in amino acids: CASSLAQQNTGELFF. For the CDR3, the DNA is TGTGCCAGCAGCTTAGCACAGCAGAACACCGGGGAGCTGTTTTTT.

This clonotype was seen repeatedly, ten times or more. The chain recombines TRBV11-1 with TRBJ2-7, with D hard to call. CDR3 length: 14 residues. Trimming removed 1 base from V and 4 bases from J, with 11 bases in between. Germline CDR1 is SGHAT and CDR2 is FQDESV (reference sequence). This CDR3 is CASSLDGSPYEQYF. The CDR3 DNA follows: TGTGCCAGCAGCTTAGATGGAAGTCCTTACGAGCAGTACTTC.

This clonotype was seen at least ten times. The chain links TRBV28 to TRBJ1-2; TRBD1 agrees at 9 bases. The CDR3 has 16 residues. The V gene's germline CDR1 is MDHEN and CDR2 SYDVKM. Germline trimming cut 5 bases from V and 4 bases from J; bases unmatched to any gene: 11. The CDR3 is CASSLLGQGLFYGYTF. The CDR3 DNA is TGTGCCAGCAGTCTTCTAGGACAGGGGCTCTTCTATGGCTACACCTTC.

This clonotype was recorded many times. The chain links TRBV6-2 or TRBV6-3 to TRBJ2-1; 11 bases fit TRBD2. CDR3 size: 14 residues. Germline-derived CDR1 and CDR2 are MNHEY and SVGEGT. V shed 6 bases, J shed 10 bases, and the junction held 8 bases outside the gene matches. The CDR3 loop is CASSRTSGSREQFF. The CDR3 nucleotides are TGTGCCAGCAGCCGCACTAGCGGGAGCAGGGAGCAGTTCTTC.

V and J are TRBV6-2 or TRBV6-3 and TRBJ2-4, with TRBD2 matching over 11 bases. This CDR3 contains 18 residues. Trimming removed 2 bases from V and 6 bases from J; junction bases left unmatched: 12. Germline V lookup: CDR1 MNHEY, CDR2 SVGEGT. The CDR3 DNA sequence: TGTGCCAGCAGTTACGGGCGAGCTAGCGGGGGGCCCCCAAACATTCAGTACTTC. Its protein is CASSYGRASGGPPNIQYF.

Ten or more counts support this clonotype. The chain has TRBV3-1 and TRBJ2-7; 7 nucleotides agree with TRBD2. The CDR3 totals 13 residues. After removal of 7 bases from V and 3 bases from J, the junction contained 6 bases not matched to a gene. Per germline, CDR1 LGHDT and CDR2 YNNKEL (reference sequence). The CDR3 protein is CASMGEGIYEQYF. The CDR3 nucleotides read TGTGCCAGCATGGGGGAGGGGATCTACGAGCAGTACTTC.

This clonotype has a handful of counts. The rearrangement links TRBV7-9 to TRBJ2-1; possibly TRBD1 for D (5 bases). In germline, CDR1 is SEHNR, CDR2 FQNEAQ (reference sequence). Trimming took 5 bases from V and 9 from J, leaving 20 bases between them. CDR3 length: 15 residues. The CDR3 loop reads CASSHEQGLRAEQFF. In DNA form, the CDR3 reads TGTGCCAGCAGCCACGAGCAGGGATTACGGGCTGAGCAGTTCTTC.

This clonotype was recorded many times. J is TRBJ2-7 and V is TRBV20-1, with TRBD1 identical over 8 bases. Losses at the gene ends were 5 bases for V and 3 bases for J; bases not matched to a gene: 6. CDR1 and CDR2 from the germline V gene are DFQATT and SNEGSKA (reference sequence). The CDR3 is 13 amino acids. The CDR3 reads CSAVDRAIYEQYF. The CDR3 nucleotides read TGCAGTGCTGTGGACAGGGCCATCTACGAGCAGTACTTC.

This clonotype was detected ten times or more. V is TRBV2 and J is TRBJ1-5; 9 bases agree with TRBD1. The germline gives CDR1 SNHLY, CDR2 FYNNEI. The CDR3 spans 15 residues. With 6 bases clipped from V and 4 bases from J, the junction kept 7 bases outside the gene matches. CDR3 amino acids: CASSGTGSFNQPQHF. The CDR3 DNA is TGTGCCAGCAGCGGGACAGGGTCCTTTAATCAGCCCCAGCATTTT.

This chain links TRBV6-2 or TRBV6-3 with TRBJ2-2, with a possible D match to TRBD1 (5 bases). The CDR3 contains 17 residues. From germline, CDR1 is MNHEY and CDR2 SVGEGT. V lost 0 bases and J 1 base, leaving 12 bases between the germline ends. This CDR3 reads CASSYSQGNQNTGELFF. DNA for the CDR3: TGTGCCAGCAGTTACTCGCAGGGAAATCAGAACACCGGGGAGCTGTTTTTT.

This clonotype was detected only a few times. V usage is TRBV5-6 and J usage is TRBJ2-7; a possible D gene is TRBD2 (6 bases). Trimming removed 3 bases at V and 6 bases at J, with 16 bases between. Germline values: CDR1 SGHDT, CDR2 YYEEEE. CDR3 length: 14 amino acids. For the CDR3, the DNA is TGTGCCAGCAGCTCCAGGGACTTTCTTCCCGAGCAGTACTTC. Its translation: CASSSRDFLPEQYF.

This clonotype was counted between two and nine times. The chain carries TRBV4-3 and TRBJ2-5; weak D call: TRBD1 (6 bases). This CDR3 region has 16 residues. CDR1 and CDR2 from the germline V gene are LGHNA and YSLEER. Deletions cut 1 base from V and 7 bases from J, with 19 bases between. CDR3 region: CASSQAPAGAPGTQYF. The DNA of the CDR3 is TGCGCCAGCAGCCAAGCTCCCGCAGGGGCGCCGGGGACCCAGTACTTC.